The 11 T cell receptor beta chains given below trace back to one sample, sequenced in a study of CXCR3-negative and CXCR3-positive naive CD8 T cells. General study points: For CXCR3-positive naive cells, TRB CDR3s were more hydrophobic than those of CXCR3-negative naive cells.

Via 5' RACE with UMI labels, TRB cDNA libraries were prepared. TCRdb re-called the 5' RACE reads and catalogs CDR3 proteins one per entry, DNA excluded. The sample has approximately 100,000 distinct CDR3 sequences, and its top ten clones hold around 0.36%. Their target antigens are unknown. The sample consisted of naive CXCR3+ CD8+ T cells from blood. As for subset: CD45RO-CCR7+CD27+CD95- naive CD8+ T cells expressing CXCR3 (TNR3+). These receptors were taken from a human donor in good health. Some clones in this sample may be carry-over from other donors' samples.

The genes are TRBV7-8 and TRBJ1-5; no DNA is available, so the TRBD1 call from TCRdb remains unchecked. The CDR3 is 14 residues long. Per germline, CDR1 SGHVS and CDR2 FQNEAQ. The CDR3 here is CASSSTGGDQPQHF.

The chain employs TRBV19 and TRBJ2-1; TCRdb lists TRBD2, though no DNA is available to test this call. Germline V gene data show CDR1 as LNHDA and CDR2 as SQIVND (reference sequence). CDR3 length equals 15 residues. The CDR3 is CASSIATRGAHEQFF.

The V call is TRBV7-3, the J call TRBJ2-7; TCRdb outputs TRBD1, but without DNA this stays unchecked. The length of the CDR3 is 19 residues. The germline V gene has CDR1 SGHTA and CDR2 FQGTGA. CDR3 region: CATQSSGRQDRGQGNEQYF.

The CDR3 sequence is CASSASVKQETQYF. J is TRBJ2-5 and V is TRBV12-3 or TRBV12-4. The CDR3 contains 14 residues.

The rearrangement links TRBV11-3 to TRBJ1-6; TCRdb reports TRBD1, a call that lacks DNA to check it against. This CDR3 has 19 residues. Germline CDR1 SGHNT, CDR2 YENEEA. The chain's CDR3 is CASSLRPGTVSPYNSPLHF.

This chain's CDR3 is CASSLVADGAYEQYF. The genes are TRBV5-1 and TRBJ2-7. Germline V gene data show CDR1 as SGHRS and CDR2 as YFSETQ. CDR3 length: 15 amino acids.

The V gene is TRBV9, the J gene TRBJ2-7; TCRdb proposes TRBD2, but this gene call is untestable without DNA. Germline V gene lookup returns CDR1 SGDLS and CDR2 YYNGEE. The CDR3 runs to 14 residues. The CDR3 loop reads CASSVEGEDYEQYF.

The rearrangement links TRBV28 to TRBJ2-7; TCRdb's D call, TRBD1, is unchecked because there is no DNA. Germline values: CDR1 MDHEN, CDR2 SYDVKM. This CDR3 has 16 amino acids. CDR3 sequence reads: CASKGGITPIYYEQYF.

The chain uses TRBV24-1 and TRBJ2-1; absent DNA, TCRdb's TRBD2 call cannot be checked. The CDR3 consists of 16 residues. The germline CDR1 and CDR2 sequences are KGHDR and SFDVKD. The chain's CDR3 is CATSDFGLAGTNEQFF.

This chain links TRBV29-1 with TRBJ1-1; TCRdb designates TRBD1, a call that cannot be tested without DNA. The germline CDR1 and CDR2 sequences are SQVTM and ANQGSEA. CDR3 size: 12 residues. CDR3 sequence reads: CSVAQGDTEAFF. The whole variable domain, filled in from reference TRBV29-1 and TRBJ1-1, reads SAVISQKPSRDICQRGTSLTIQCQVDSQVTMMFWYRQQPGQSLTLIATANQGSEATYESGFVIDKFPISRPNLTFSTLTVSNMSPEDSSIYLCSVAQGDTEAFFGQGTRLTVV.

The V and J genes are TRBV7-8 and TRBJ2-7; the D call from TCRdb, TRBD2, cannot be confirmed without DNA. Germline lookup yields CDR1 SGHVS and CDR2 FQNEAQ. This CDR3 has 17 amino acids. CDR3 loop: CASSLKSGIILSYEQYF.